A single sample is the source of the 30 T cell receptor beta chains below, sequenced in a study of graft-versus-host responses after intestinal transplantation. These TCRs' antigens remain unknown. This table comes from immunoSEQ multiplex PCR, and its TCRdb copy is limited to in-frame clones, with some not included. The table records around 120,000 clones, 90% of them present only once. The specimen comprised unstimulated CD4+ T cells sorted from spleen or lymph node cells, sampled before intestinal transplant. The receptors shown here come from a human donor who received an intestinal transplant.

The gene calls are TRBV12-5 and TRBJ1-6; D call uncertain. Trimming took 2 bases from V and 7 from J, leaving 6 bases between them. The length of the CDR3 is 13 residues. CDR1 and CDR2 from the germline V gene are LGHNT and FRNRAP. The CDR3: CASGLSVNSPLHF. The CDR3 DNA reads TGTGCTAGTGGTTTGTCGGTAAATTCACCCCTCCACTTT. The variable domain in full, with the rest retrieved from reference TRBV12-5 and TRBJ1-6, is DARVTQTPRHKVTEMGQEVTMRCQPILGHNTVFWYRQTMMQGLELLAYFRNRAPLDDSGMPKDRFSAEMPDATLATLKIQPSEPRDSAVYFCASGLSVNSPLHFGNGTRLTVT.

The genes are TRBV10-2 and TRBJ1-1; 7 bases fit TRBD1. This CDR3 has 14 residues. The germline CDR1 and CDR2 sequences are WSHSY and SAAADI. The trim removed 8 bases at V and 1 base at J, leaving 7 bases unmatched. The CDR3, as DNA: TGCGCCAGCTCCTCGACAGGGCCGAACACTGAAGCTTTCTTT. Encoded protein: CASSSTGPNTEAFF.

This sequence joins TRBV6-1 and TRBJ1-4; a weak D match, TRBD1 (5 bases). The CDR3 loop spans 14 amino acids. V lost 0 bases to trimming and J lost 16 bases, with 18 bases between them. Germline V lookup: CDR1 MNHNS, CDR2 SASEGT. CDR3 DNA sequence: TGTGCCAGCAGTGAAGCTCCGGGCGGGGGTCTTCCGTTTTTT. It yields the protein CASSEAPGGGLPFF.

V gene TRBV4-3 combines with J gene TRBJ2-1, with 10 positions matching TRBD2. Looked up from germline, CDR1 is LGHNA and CDR2 is YSLEER. The CDR3 is 17 amino acids. V was pared by 6 bases and J by 4 bases, with 12 bases of the junction left unmatched. The CDR3 reads CASSATGNSGGYNEQFF. The CDR3 coding sequence is TGCGCCAGCAGTGCTACTGGGAATAGCGGGGGGTACAATGAGCAGTTCTTC.

J is TRBJ2-7 and V is TRBV6-1, with D tentatively TRBD1 (6 bases). The V gene's germline CDR1 is MNHNS and CDR2 SASEGT. The CDR3 runs to 15 residues. Trimming removed 6 bases at V and 4 bases at J, with 19 bases between. The CDR3 here is CASRFNVPGVYEQYF. Written as DNA, the CDR3 is TGTGCCAGCAGATTCAACGTGCCAGGGGTATACGAGCAGTACTTC.

The chain recombines TRBV15 with TRBJ2-3; a possible D gene is TRBD2 (5 bases). Germline V gene data show CDR1 as LNHNV and CDR2 as YYDKDF (reference sequence). The CDR3 runs 15 residues. Between the trimmed V and J ends, which lost 5 bases and 5 bases, there was a span of 17 bases. DNA for the CDR3: TGTGCCACCAGCCTCCGAGGGAGAGGGAAAGATACGCAGTATTTT. It codes for CATSLRGRGKDTQYF.

The chain is built from TRBV5-5 and TRBJ2-7; D is unresolved. This CDR3 region has 15 residues. Deletions cut 1 base from V and 0 bases from J, with 11 bases between. Germline V gene sequence: CDR1 SGHKS, CDR2 YYEKEE (reference sequence). CDR3 amino acids: CASSLLSFSSYEQYF. CDR3 coding DNA: TGTGCCAGCAGCTTGCTTTCTTTTAGCTCCTACGAGCAGTACTTC.

The rearrangement uses TRBV6-1 and TRBJ1-3, with no clear D. The V end was cut by 7 bases, the J end by 7 bases, with 5 bases between. Germline CDR1 is MNHNS and CDR2 is SASEGT. This CDR3 comprises 10 residues. As DNA, the CDR3 is TGTGCCAGCATCCATAACACCATATATTTT. This encodes CASIHNTIYF.

The rearrangement uses TRBV4-3 and TRBJ1-4; 8 positions agree with TRBD1. CDR1 is LGHNA, CDR2 YSLEER, per germline. This CDR3 has 16 amino acids. The J segment lost 10 bases and the V segment lost 0 bases, leaving 10 bases of the junction unmatched. CDR3 region: CASSQEATGGRGKLFF. CDR3 coding DNA: TGCGCCAGCAGCCAAGAAGCAACAGGGGGTCGTGGAAAACTGTTTTTT.

The chain employs TRBV12-5 and TRBJ2-2; maybe TRBD1 (8 bases). The V gene lost 6 bases and the J gene lost 0 bases, with 14 bases spanning the gap. The CDR3 runs 16 residues. CDR1 is LGHNT, CDR2 FRNRAP, per germline. DNA for the CDR3: TGTGCTAGTGGCTACACAGGGGGGGCGAACACCGGGGAGCTGTTTTTT. Protein sequence: CASGYTGGANTGELFF.

The rearrangement uses TRBV30 and TRBJ2-5, with a weak D call TRBD2 (6 bases). The CDR3 length is 12 residues. Trimming took off 2 bases at V and 4 bases at J, with 8 bases between the two ends. Germline V gene sequence: CDR1 GTSNPN, CDR2 SVGIG (reference sequence). CDR3 DNA: TGTGCCTGGAGTCGGGGGAGAGAGACCCAGTACTTC. Its translation is CAWSRGRETQYF. Full variable domain (remainder filled in from reference TRBV30 and TRBJ2-5): SQTIHQWPATLVQPVGSPLSLECTVEGTSNPNLYWYRQAAGRGLQLLFYSVGIGQISSEVPQNLSASRPQDRQFILSSKKLLLSDSGFYLCAWSRGRETQYFGPGTRLLVL.

This chain connects TRBV7-2 to TRBJ2-2; 7 bases align to TRBD2. This CDR3 is 17 amino acids long. V trimming: 1 base; J trimming: 3 bases; junction bases outside the gene matches: 8. CDR1 is SGHTA and CDR2 is FQGNSA in the germline V gene. The CDR3 is CASSLVVVAGDTGELFF. CDR3 coding DNA: TGTGCCAGCAGCTTAGTTGTGGTAGCGGGCGACACCGGGGAGCTGTTTTTT.

This rearrangement joins TRBV30 to TRBJ1-2, with D tentatively TRBD1 (6 bases). Germline V gene data show CDR1 as GTSNPN and CDR2 as SVGIG (reference sequence). V was cut by 2 bases and J by 6 bases, with 10 bases left in between. CDR3 length: 12 residues. The CDR3 nucleotides read TGTGCCTGGAGTCTCTCAGGGGATGGCTACACCTTC. Translated, it gives CAWSLSGDGYTF. Full variable domain (rest looked up from reference TRBV30 and TRBJ1-2): SQTIHQWPATLVQPVGSPLSLECTVEGTSNPNLYWYRQAAGRGLQLLFYSVGIGQISSEVPQNLSASRPQDRQFILSSKKLLLSDSGFYLCAWSLSGDGYTFGSGTRLTVV.

This clone was observed a handful of times. This chain joins TRBV30 and TRBJ1-5; 9 nucleotides align to TRBD1. This CDR3 region has 12 residues. The germline CDR1 and CDR2 sequences are GTSNPN and SVGIG (reference sequence). Losses at the gene ends were 5 bases for V and 7 bases for J; bases not matched to a gene: 3. CDR3 region: CAWDRGGQPQHF. The DNA of the CDR3 is TGTGCCTGGGACAGGGGGGGCCAGCCCCAGCATTTT.

This rearrangement joins TRBV29-1 to TRBJ1-1; no clear D. This CDR3 is 13 amino acids long. CDR1 is SQVTM, CDR2 ANQGSEA, per germline. Trimming took off 3 bases at V and 2 bases at J, with 10 bases between the two ends. CDR3 amino acids: CSVDTVLNTEAFF. In DNA, the CDR3 is TGCAGCGTTGACACTGTTCTTAACACTGAAGCTTTCTTT.

The rearrangement links TRBV2 to TRBJ1-1; D gene uncertain. This CDR3 region has 13 residues. Germline values: CDR1 SNHLY, CDR2 FYNNEI. V lost 3 bases and J lost 9, with 14 bases in between. The DNA for the CDR3 is TGTGCCAGCAGTGAGACTCCCCTCGGGAAAGCTTTCTTT. Amino acids: CASSETPLGKAFF.

The J gene is TRBJ1-5, the V gene TRBV6-6, with 9 bases lining up with TRBD1. Germline assignment: CDR1 MNHNY and CDR2 SVGAGI (reference sequence). With 10 bases clipped from V and 9 bases from J, the junction kept 10 bases outside the gene matches. CDR3 size: 13 residues. The CDR3 coding sequence is TGTGCCATCAAGGGACAGGGACGTTGGCCCCAGCATTTT. Its protein is CAIKGQGRWPQHF.

Notes on this clone: Within the sample, other DNA sequences also encode this same CDR3. The rearrangement uses TRBV6-5 and TRBJ1-4, with 9 bases lining up with TRBD1. V shed 0 bases, J shed 8 bases, and the junction held 7 bases outside the gene matches. From germline, CDR1 is MNHEY and CDR2 SVGAGI. The CDR3 spans 16 residues. CDR3 coding DNA: TGTGCCAGCAGTTACTCCCCTGGGACAGGGAAAGAAAAACTGTTTTTT. This gives the protein CASSYSPGTGKEKLFF.

The chain combines TRBV6-1 with TRBJ2-7; D is unresolved. This CDR3 region has 13 residues. V lost 2 bases, J lost 0 bases, and 5 bases lay in between. Germline CDR1 MNHNS, CDR2 SASEGT. CDR3: CASSELFSYEQYF. In nucleotides, the CDR3 is TGTGCCAGCAGTGAATTATTCTCCTACGAGCAGTACTTC.

The rearrangement joins TRBV5-4 to TRBJ1-6; no clear D. The CDR3 loop spans 14 amino acids. V was pared by 3 bases and J by 4 bases, with 8 bases between. Per the germline V gene, CDR1 is SGHNT and CDR2 is YYREEE (reference sequence). As DNA, the CDR3 is TGTGCCAGCAGCTCCGGGAAATATAATTCACCCCTCCACTTT. This sequence encodes CASSSGKYNSPLHF.

The V and J genes are TRBV2 and TRBJ2-7; 9 positions match TRBD1. There are 15 residues in the CDR3. Germline V lookup: CDR1 SNHLY, CDR2 FYNNEI. V lost 3 bases and J lost 4; bases outside the gene matches: 7. The DNA for the CDR3 is TGTGCCAGCAGTGAGGAAGGGACAGGGAGATACGAGCAGTACTTC. Amino acid sequence: CASSEEGTGRYEQYF.

The chain recombines TRBV2 with TRBJ2-7; D ambiguous. V gave up 6 bases and J gave up 4 bases, with 10 bases separating them. The CDR3 is 12 amino acids. Germline-derived CDR1 and CDR2 are SNHLY and FYNNEI. The DNA for the CDR3 is TGTGCCAGCAGCCGAGTGACATACGAGCAGTACTTC. Translating gives CASSRVTYEQYF.

The chain carries TRBV30 and TRBJ1-1, with a possible D match to TRBD1 (5 bases). The V end lost 4 bases, the J end lost 5 bases, and 11 bases lay between the germline ends. The CDR3 covers 12 residues. Germline V gives CDR1 GTSNPN, CDR2 SVGIG (reference sequence). DNA of the CDR3: TGTGCCTGGAAGGGGCGGGAAACTGAAGCTTTCTTT. Its protein product is CAWKGRETEAFF.

This sequence joins TRBV6-5 and TRBJ1-2, with D tentatively TRBD1 (6 bases). Looked up from germline, CDR1 is MNHEY and CDR2 is SVGAGI. The CDR3 extends over 13 amino acids. V was cut by 5 bases and J by 4 bases, with 11 bases left in between. The DNA for the CDR3 is TGTGCCAGCAGTGGACAGACTTCCTATGGCTACACCTTC. It encodes CASSGQTSYGYTF.

The V gene is TRBV5-8, the J gene TRBJ1-3; 8 bases agree with TRBD1. This CDR3 contains 15 residues. The junction had 4 bases not matched to a gene; V was cut back by 3 bases and J by 2 bases. Germline loops: CDR1 SGHTS, CDR2 YDEGEE. CDR3 sequence reads: CASSSMTGAGNTIYF. CDR3 nucleotides: TGTGCCAGCAGCTCTATGACAGGGGCTGGAAACACCATATATTTT.

V is TRBV4-1 and J is TRBJ1-3; a weak D match, TRBD1 (5 bases). V lost 2 bases and J 4 bases, leaving 18 bases between the germline ends. Per the germline V gene, CDR1 is MGHRA and CDR2 is YSYEKL. CDR3 length: 17 amino acids. As DNA, the CDR3 is TGCGCCAGCAGCCAATCTACAACCGAACCAGGGGGAAACACCATATATTTT. Encoded protein: CASSQSTTEPGGNTIYF.

This clone was found once. For the CDR3, the DNA is TGCGCCAGCAGCCGGGACAGTTCCCCTGGGGCCAACGTCCTGACTTTC. It encodes CASSRDSSPGANVLTF. The V call is TRBV5-1, the J call TRBJ2-6; 7 bases are a match to TRBD1. This CDR3 is 16 amino acids long. After removal of 4 bases from V and 2 bases from J, the junction contained 6 bases not matched to a gene. Germline V gene lookup returns CDR1 SGHRS and CDR2 YFSETQ. Complete variable domain (other parts from reference TRBV5-1 and TRBJ2-6): KAGVTQTPRYLIKTRGQQVTLSCSPISGHRSVSWYQQTPGQGLQFLFEYFSETQRNKGNFPGRFSGRQFSNSRSEMNVSTLELGDSALYLCASSRDSSPGANVLTFGAGSRLTVL.

The CDR3 DNA sequence: TGCGCCAGCAGCTTGGGGGACAGGGCGAACACCGGGGAGCTGTTTTTT. Encoded protein: CASSLGDRANTGELFF. V gene TRBV5-1 combines with J gene TRBJ2-2, with 9 positions matching TRBD1. Germline V lookup: CDR1 SGHRS, CDR2 YFSETQ. The V segment lost 0 bases and the J segment 0 bases; nucleotides outside the gene matches: 0. The CDR3 has 16 residues.

This chain connects TRBV4-1 to TRBJ2-1, with D possibly matching TRBD2 (5 bases). CDR3 length: 16 residues. Trimming removed 0 bases at V and 1 base at J, with 10 bases between. CDR1 and CDR2 from the germline V gene are MGHRA and YSYEKL. The CDR3 coding sequence is TGCGCCAGCAGCCAAGAGTCCCGGGGATCCTACAATGAGCAGTTCTTC. Protein sequence: CASSQESRGSYNEQFF.

CDR3: CASTHEREAGYEQYF. The CDR3 bases are TGTGCCAGCACCCATGAGAGGGAGGCAGGCTACGAGCAGTACTTC. The chain employs TRBV2 and TRBJ2-7, with a tentative D call TRBD2 (6 bases). Germline V CDR1 and CDR2: SNHLY, FYNNEI. The ends were cut back, 7 bases at V and 3 bases at J, with 19 bases in the middle. This CDR3 has 15 amino acids. Together with reference TRBV2 and TRBJ2-7, the CDR3 gives the full variable domain: EPEVTQTPSHQVTQMGQEVILRCVPISNHLYFYWYRQILGQKVEFLVSFYNNEISEKSEIFDDQFSVERPDGSNFTLKIRSTKLEDSAMYFCASTHEREAGYEQYFGPGTRLTVT.